These 30 T cell receptor beta chains originate from one sample sequenced in a study of blood T cells in healthy people across ages. Using a J-beta primer mix together with a sample-barcoded 5' primer, a second PCR was run for about 6 to 11 cycles. TCRdb reprocessed the 5' RACE reads with MiXCR, giving one entry per CDR3 protein. The sample shows under 2 million distinct CDR3 sequences, approximately 32% of them seen only once. The sample comprised blood. These receptors were taken from a woman between 25 and 40 years old in good health.

This clonotype turned up a few times. The rearrangement joins TRBV27 to TRBJ2-1, with 11 bases that match TRBD2. In germline, CDR1 is MNHEY, CDR2 SMNVEV (reference sequence). V lost 5 bases and J lost 5; bases outside the gene matches: 8. This CDR3 has 16 amino acids. The CDR3 coding sequence is TGTGCCAGCAGTCCCATAGCGGGAGGGTCCAACAATGAGCAGTTCTTC. Protein: CASSPIAGGSNNEQFF.

This clonotype was seen repeatedly, ten times or more. The rearrangement uses TRBV20-1 and TRBJ2-5; no clear D. Germline V gene data show CDR1 as DFQATT and CDR2 as SNEGSKA (reference sequence). CDR3 length: 11 amino acids. V dropped 5 bases and J dropped 0 bases, with 4 bases sitting between them. The CDR3 reads CSAGDQETQYF. The DNA for the CDR3 is TGCAGTGCTGGGGACCAAGAGACCCAGTACTTC.

The rearrangement joins TRBV28 to TRBJ2-5, with TRBD2 identical over 8 bases. The DNA end lines up better with TRBJ2-7; the J call may be wrong. The CDR3 has 18 amino acids. Looked up from germline, CDR1 is MDHEN and CDR2 is SYDVKM. The CDR3 here is CASSFLLVSSGTRYEQYF. The CDR3 DNA reads as TGTGCCAGCAGTTTTCTACTGGTTAGTAGCGGGACCCGATACGAGCAGTACTTC.

This clonotype was counted many times. This chain connects TRBV5-1 to TRBJ2-7, with 7 nucleotides matching TRBD1. Germline V lookup: CDR1 SGHRS, CDR2 YFSETQ. This CDR3 contains 12 residues. Unmatched junction bases numbered 0, after V lost 0 bases and J lost 6 bases. The CDR3 DNA is TGCGCCAGCAGCTTGGACAGGGGCGAGCAGTACTTC. Residues: CASSLDRGEQYF. The full variable domain, its missing parts supplied by reference TRBV5-1 and TRBJ2-7, is KAGVTQTPRYLIKTRGQQVTLSCSPISGHRSVSWYQQTPGQGLQFLFEYFSETQRNKGNFPGRFSGRQFSNSRSEMNVSTLELGDSALYLCASSLDRGEQYFGPGTRLTVT.

Concerning this clonotype: One end of the junction does not line up with germline, which may come from a read error. The rearrangement links TRBV6-2 or TRBV6-3 to TRBJ1-1; TRBD1 aligns across 8 bases. From germline, CDR1 is MNHEY and CDR2 SVGEGT. The CDR3 has 17 residues. In DNA, the CDR3 is TGTGCCAGCAGCGGTCCGGGACAGGTATTCATGAACACTGGAGCTTTCTTT. This sequence encodes CASSGPGQVFMNTGAFF.

The rearrangement links TRBV12-3 or TRBV12-4 to TRBJ2-1, with unresolved D. The CDR3 has 13 amino acids. The germline V and J ends were trimmed by 5 bases and 10 bases, with 15 bases remaining between them. The CDR3: CASSPYLGKEQFF. CDR3 DNA: TGTGCCAGCAGTCCCTATTTAGGGAAAGAGCAGTTCTTC.

Only a few counts were recorded for this clonotype. The CDR3 DNA reads as TGCAGTGCTAGAGATCTACGGAGGGACTTTTTCTCTGGGGCCAACGTCCTGACTTTC. Its protein is CSARDLRRDFFSGANVLTF. The rearrangement uses TRBV20-1 and TRBJ2-6; perhaps TRBD2 as D (6 bases). This CDR3 region has 19 residues. Germline CDR1 DFQATT, CDR2 SNEGSKA (reference sequence). V was cut by 0 bases and J by 0 bases, with 18 bases left in between.

The chain combines TRBV7-2 with TRBJ2-7, with TRBD2 as a possible D gene (5 bases). The assigned J gene may be wrong: the sequence end matches TRBJ2-5 better. This CDR3 has 18 residues. Germline values: CDR1 SGHTA, CDR2 FQGNSA. CDR3 amino acids: CASSLRGWLVGVVETQYF. In DNA, the CDR3 is TGTGCCAGCAGCTTAAGAGGTTGGCTAGTGGGAGTTGTAGAGACCCAGTACTTC.

This chain links TRBV20-1 with TRBJ2-1, with D possibly being TRBD1 or TRBD2 (5 bases each). Deletions cut 5 bases from V and 9 bases from J, with 14 bases between. The CDR3 has 12 residues. Germline V lookup: CDR1 DFQATT, CDR2 SNEGSKA (reference sequence). In DNA form, the CDR3 reads TGCAGTGCTCGAGGGTGGGGGATTGAGCAGTTCTTC. It yields the protein CSARGWGIEQFF.

The CDR3 reads CAWSAFVRSTMGETQYF. DNA for the CDR3: TGTGCCTGGAGTGCCTTCGTCAGGTCCACAATGGGAGAGACCCAGTACTTC. This chain uses TRBV30 with TRBJ2-5; D call uncertain. Trimming took 1 base from V and 4 from J, leaving 22 bases between them. The CDR3 covers 17 residues. CDR1 GTSNPN and CDR2 SVGIG come from the germline V gene (reference sequence).

The rearrangement uses TRBV30 and TRBJ2-5; possible D gene TRBD1, 6 bases. V was pared by 0 bases and J by 4 bases, with 9 bases between. Germline CDR1 GTSNPN, CDR2 SVGIG (reference sequence). The CDR3 totals 13 residues. This CDR3 reads CAWSVQGRETQYF. The CDR3 DNA is TGTGCCTGGAGTGTACAGGGTCGAGAGACCCAGTACTTC.

This clonotype was seen ten or more times. At one boundary the junction diverges from the germline segment, which might be a read error. The chain is built from TRBV28 and TRBJ2-7; TRBD1 is a possible D gene (6 bases). This CDR3 comprises 11 residues. Germline CDR1 MDHEN, CDR2 SYDVKM. In DNA form, the CDR3 reads TGCGCCAGCAGCCACAGGGACGAGCAGTACTTC. Encoded protein: CASSHRDEQYF.

This clonotype was found a few times. The rearrangement uses TRBV2 and TRBJ2-2; D may be TRBD1 (6 bases). V gave up 11 bases and J gave up 2 bases, with 12 bases separating them. The CDR3 is 13 residues long. CDR1 and CDR2 (germline): SNHLY, FYNNEI. As DNA, the CDR3 is TGTGCCGGTTCACAGGGCAACACCGGGGAGCTGTTTTTT. It is translated as CAGSQGNTGELFF.

V is TRBV4-2 and J is TRBJ1-3; no clear D gene. The CDR3 runs to 12 residues. V was clipped by 1 base and J by 8 bases, with 6 bases between them. Germline CDR1 LGHNA, CDR2 YNFKEQ. CDR3 nucleotides: TGTGCCAGCAGCCAAGGGGTGGACACCATATATTTT. Its protein product is CASSQGVDTIYF.

This clonotype was recorded a few times. This chain joins TRBV20-1 and TRBJ2-1; D not certain. Germline V gives CDR1 DFQATT, CDR2 SNEGSKA (reference sequence). This CDR3 spans 12 amino acids. V shed 3 bases and J shed 8 bases, with 11 bases lying between them. The CDR3 is CSASRKGDEQFF. The CDR3 bases are TGCAGTGCTAGTCGGAAAGGCGATGAGCAGTTCTTC.

The chain links TRBV27 to TRBJ2-7; D is possibly TRBD1 (5 bases). This CDR3 region has 13 residues. Deletions cut 7 bases from V and 6 bases from J, with 16 bases between. Germline V gene sequence: CDR1 MNHEY, CDR2 SMNVEV (reference sequence). The CDR3 spells CASTTTVAGEQYF. CDR3 DNA sequence: TGTGCCAGCACTACGACAGTGGCTGGCGAGCAGTACTTC.

This clonotype was detected only a few times. The V call is TRBV7-9, the J call TRBJ1-2; 12 bases are a match to TRBD1. V gave up 10 bases and J gave up 0 bases; unmatched junction bases: 18. There are 19 residues in the CDR3. Germline V gives CDR1 SEHNR, CDR2 FQNEAQ (reference sequence). The CDR3 DNA reads TGTGCCACAACCGGGACAGGGGGCCCCCTACGACCTTCTAACTATGGCTACACCTTC. Its protein product is CATTGTGGPLRPSNYGYTF.

The chain is built from TRBV10-2 and TRBJ2-5; TRBD2 is a possible D gene (6 bases). Trimming removed 2 bases at V and 2 bases at J, with 9 bases between. CDR1 is WSHSY, CDR2 SAAADI, per germline. CDR3 length: 14 residues. The CDR3 loop is CASSERRGQETQYF. The DNA for the CDR3 is TGCGCCAGCAGTGAGAGACGGGGGCAAGAGACCCAGTACTTC.

The table lists this clonotype with a few counts. The J gene is TRBJ2-5, the V gene TRBV3-1; weak D call: TRBD2 (6 bases). V was cut by 3 bases and J by 5 bases, with 16 bases left in between. CDR3 length equals 15 residues. Germline V lookup: CDR1 LGHDT, CDR2 YNNKEL (reference sequence). The CDR3, as DNA: TGTGCCAGCAGCCAGGGGGGACTCACCCGGGAGACCCAGTACTTC. Translation gives CASSQGGLTRETQYF.

This clonotype showed up just a few times. The chain couples TRBV3-1 to TRBJ2-7; possibly TRBD1 or TRBD2 for D (5 bases each). Germline V CDR1 and CDR2: LGHDT, YNNKEL (reference sequence). The CDR3 consists of 14 residues. V was clipped by 3 bases and J by 3 bases, with 12 bases between them. The CDR3 bases are TGTGCCAGCAGCCAGTCCGGGACCGGCTACGAGCAGTACTTC. The encoded protein is CASSQSGTGYEQYF.

The rearrangement links TRBV20-1 to TRBJ1-2; no definite D call. This CDR3 has 12 residues. V was cut by 7 bases and J by 4 bases, with 13 bases left in between. Germline CDR1 is DFQATT and CDR2 is SNEGSKA (reference sequence). In DNA form, the CDR3 reads TGCAGTGTGTCACAGACTGGCTATGGCTACACCTTC. Its protein product is CSVSQTGYGYTF.

The V call is TRBV3-1, the J call TRBJ1-2; the match to TRBD1 covers 7 bases. V dropped 3 bases and J dropped 8; count of bases not matched to a gene: 12. The CDR3 consists of 15 residues. The germline V gene encodes CDR1 LGHDT and CDR2 YNNKEL (reference sequence). Written as DNA, the CDR3 is TGTGCCAGCAGCCACCTACAGGGGCCGGCTGGCGGCTACACCTTC. Translation: CASSHLQGPAGGYTF.

CDR3 sequence reads: CSARRAGITDTQYF. The DNA for the CDR3 is TGCAGTGCTAGACGGGCAGGGATTACAGATACGCAGTATTTT. This chain links TRBV20-1 with TRBJ2-3, with D possibly being TRBD1 (5 bases). Trimming pared 2 bases from V and 3 bases from J, leaving 12 bases between. Germline values: CDR1 DFQATT, CDR2 SNEGSKA (reference sequence). This CDR3 is built from 14 residues.

The genes are TRBV9 and TRBJ2-1, with 9 bases that match TRBD2. CDR3 length equals 15 residues. The germline CDR1 and CDR2 sequences are SGDLS and YYNGEE. V trimming: 0 bases; J trimming: 9 bases; junction bases outside the gene matches: 7. This chain's CDR3 is CASSVGGRAPVEQFF. The CDR3 bases are TGTGCCAGCAGCGTAGGCGGGAGGGCCCCTGTTGAGCAGTTCTTC.

This clonotype has just a few counts. The genes are TRBV7-2 and TRBJ2-1; tentative D call: TRBD2 (6 bases). This CDR3 contains 15 residues. Germline values: CDR1 SGHTA, CDR2 FQGNSA. V lost 1 base and J 7 bases, leaving 14 bases between the germline ends. The CDR3 DNA reads TGTGCCAGCAGCTTAGTGGCGGGAAGTGGAAATGAGCAGTTCTTC. The encoded protein is CASSLVAGSGNEQFF.

The chain has TRBV5-1 and TRBJ2-5; 9 nucleotides align to TRBD2. CDR1 is SGHRS and CDR2 is YFSETQ in the germline V gene. There are 15 residues in the CDR3. With V trimmed by 4 bases and J by 3 bases, 7 bases remained unmatched. The CDR3 DNA follows: TGCGCCAGCAGCCTGGGTAGCGGGAGCGAAGAGACCCAGTACTTC. It is translated as CASSLGSGSEETQYF.

This clonotype was seen a handful of times. The chain combines TRBV9 with TRBJ2-3; 14 bases align to TRBD2. CDR3 length equals 15 residues. V trimming: 3 bases; J trimming: 7 bases; junction bases outside the gene matches: 4. Germline V gene sequence: CDR1 SGDLS, CDR2 YYNGEE. CDR3: CASSGGTSGSYTQYF. CDR3 nucleotide sequence: TGTGCCAGCAGCGGGGGGACTAGCGGGAGTTATACGCAGTATTTT.

The chain joins TRBV7-9 to TRBJ1-2; maybe TRBD1 (6 bases). This CDR3 is built from 16 residues. Germline lookup yields CDR1 SEHNR and CDR2 FQNEAQ (reference sequence). Trimming removed 4 bases from V and 4 bases from J, with 19 bases in between. The CDR3 sequence is CASSSAPTGNCYGYTF. The CDR3 DNA reads as TGTGCCAGCAGCTCCGCGCCAACAGGGAACTGCTATGGCTACACCTTC.

The V call is TRBV11-2, the J call TRBJ1-1; no clear D. There are 11 residues in the CDR3. Germline V CDR1 and CDR2: SGHAT, FQNNGV. V was shortened by 2 bases and J by 9 bases, with 7 bases between the two germline ends. CDR3 protein: CASSLYGKAFF. CDR3 DNA: TGTGCCAGCAGCTTATATGGGAAAGCTTTCTTT.

V gene TRBV14 combines with J gene TRBJ2-5; 8 bases agree with TRBD1. The V segment lost 4 bases and the J segment 5 bases; nucleotides outside the gene matches: 21. This CDR3 has 19 residues. Germline CDR1 reads SGHDN; CDR2 reads FVKESK. The CDR3 here is CASSLWDRSLLVSRETQYF. In DNA form, the CDR3 reads TGTGCCAGCAGCCTTTGGGACAGGTCGCTTCTGGTCTCGCGGGAGACCCAGTACTTC.